The 15 T cell receptor beta chains in this list originate from one sample, sequenced in a study of T-cell reconstitution after alpha-beta-depleted transplantation in children (dated by TCRdb to between 2015 and 2016). These TCRs' antigens remain unknown. Findings and caveats that apply to the study as a whole: Over the following months the frequencies of hyperexpanded clones went down, and after one year T-cell counts and TCRbeta diversity were mostly credited to newly produced T cells.

Receptor libraries were prepared by PCR. The reads were generated on an Illumina HiSeq 2500. Molecular barcoding was employed in the preparation of TCR libraries, with unique molecular identifiers being used to normalize TCRbeta repertoire quantification. TCRdb trimmed public reads at Q25 via fastp, called clones via MiXCR and kept in-frame beta chains. Duplicate CDR3 protein sequences are folded into a single record with the most common DNA and genes. Across this sample there are about 290,000 distinct CDR3 sequences, with approximately 7.3% seen only once. The ten most abundant clones make up about 8.2% of the sample. According to the study, the label for this sample's treatment or condition signals: allogeneic hematopoietic cell transplantation with graft depleted of TCRalphabeta T cells and CD19 B cells. Sequencing was performed on peripheral blood, taken 360 days after TCRalphabeta/CD19-depleted stem cell transplant. The receptors derive from a female patient between 2 and 15 years old who had a stem cell transplant for Fanconi anemia, so the T cells may come from the graft donor.

This clonotype was picked up many times. The V call is TRBV19, the J call TRBJ2-3; D is unresolved. V was cut by 1 base and J by 3 bases, with 8 bases left in between. The CDR3 contains 14 residues. Germline lookup yields CDR1 LNHDA and CDR2 SQIVND (reference sequence). The CDR3 sequence is CASSIGRFTDTQYF. Here the CDR3 DNA reads TGTGCCAGTAGTATAGGCAGATTTACAGATACGCAGTATTTT.

This clonotype has more than one count but fewer than ten. The chain recombines TRBV30 with TRBJ1-5; D uncertain. In germline, CDR1 is GTSNPN, CDR2 SVGIG (reference sequence). The CDR3 length is 13 residues. V lost 0 bases and J 4 bases, leaving 7 bases between the germline ends. CDR3 sequence (DNA): TGTGCCTGGAGTGTACGGATGAATCAGCCCCAGCATTTT. Its translation: CAWSVRMNQPQHF.

V and J are TRBV2 and TRBJ2-3; unclear D gene. CDR3 length: 14 residues. Germline V gives CDR1 SNHLY, CDR2 FYNNEI. Trimming took off 2 bases at V and 4 bases at J, with 10 bases between the two ends. Here the CDR3 reads CASSENRAADTQYF. The CDR3 coding sequence is TGTGCCAGCAGTGAAAACCGGGCGGCAGATACGCAGTATTTT.

This clonotype was recorded at least ten times. V is TRBV12-3 or TRBV12-4 and J is TRBJ2-7; no firm D call. V lost 6 bases, J lost 6 bases, and 18 bases lay in between. The CDR3 runs 14 residues. CDR3 bases: TGTGCCAGCAGCCGAGACTTGGACCGTCCCGAGCAGTACTTC. Residues: CASSRDLDRPEQYF.

This clonotype occurred a few times. The J gene is TRBJ2-5, the V gene TRBV2; tentative D call: TRBD1 (5 bases). Germline V gives CDR1 SNHLY, CDR2 FYNNEI. Trimming removed 9 bases from V and 2 bases from J, with 13 bases in between. CDR3 size: 13 residues. The CDR3 nucleotides are TGTGCCAGAGGGGCCCTGGGGCAAGAGACCCAGTACTTC. Its protein product is CARGALGQETQYF.

This clonotype occurred many times. The V and J genes are TRBV6-1 and TRBJ2-7; D tentatively reads TRBD1 or TRBD2 (5 bases each). The CDR3 is made up of 15 amino acids. Per the germline V gene, CDR1 is MNHNS and CDR2 is SASEGT. V gave up 7 bases and J gave up 8 bases, with 24 bases separating them. The CDR3 reads CASNPWGKSGTQQYF. CDR3 coding DNA: TGTGCCAGCAACCCATGGGGAAAGAGTGGGACCCAGCAGTACTTC.

This clonotype was seen ten or more times. This chain links TRBV14 with TRBJ2-1; D gene ambiguous. V was cut by 6 bases and J by 4 bases, with 7 bases left in between. There are 12 residues in the CDR3. CDR1 and CDR2 from the germline V gene are SGHDN and FVKESK. The CDR3, as DNA: TGTGCCAGCAGTCGGACGTACAATGAGCAGTTCTTC. It codes for CASSRTYNEQFF.

V and J are TRBV6-5 and TRBJ2-7; weak D call: TRBD2 (5 bases). The CDR3 is made up of 15 amino acids. Trimming stripped 3 bases from V and 3 bases from J, with 15 bases between. Germline CDR1 MNHEY, CDR2 SVGAGI. In nucleotides, the CDR3 is TGTGCCAGCAGTTATTCCGGGGATCATATCTACGAGCAGTACTTC. Translating gives CASSYSGDHIYEQYF.

This clonotype has a count of ten or more. The V call is TRBV20-1, the J call TRBJ2-7, with TRBD2 identical over 10 bases. The V and J ends lost 5 bases and 2 bases, in that order; junction bases with no gene match: 0. This CDR3 spans 12 amino acids. Germline V gives CDR1 DFQATT, CDR2 SNEGSKA (reference sequence). DNA for the CDR3: TGCAGTGCTCTAGCGGGAGCCTACGAGCAGTACTTC. Residues: CSALAGAYEQYF.

The sample holds many counts of this clonotype. The chain uses TRBV5-8 and TRBJ1-1, with D perhaps TRBD1 (5 bases). Germline CDR1 reads SGHTS; CDR2 reads YDEGEE. The CDR3 sequence is 14 residues long. The V and J ends lost 1 base and 5 bases respectively, with 12 bases between them. The CDR3 DNA reads TGTGCCAGCAGCTTGAGTGGGGGTAGGACTGAAGCTTTCTTT. Its protein is CASSLSGGRTEAFF.

The V and J genes are TRBV7-9 and TRBJ1-1; no clear D gene. Germline V lookup: CDR1 SEHNR, CDR2 FQNEAQ (reference sequence). This CDR3 is built from 17 residues. V gave up 1 base and J gave up 5 bases, with 20 bases separating them. CDR3 amino acids: CASSLGVRGGIGTEAFF. The DNA for the CDR3 is TGTGCCAGCAGCTTAGGTGTACGCGGAGGGATCGGAACTGAAGCTTTCTTT.

The table lists this clonotype with a few counts. The chain is built from TRBV29-1 and TRBJ1-2; maybe TRBD1 (5 bases). In germline, CDR1 is SQVTM, CDR2 ANQGSEA. Trimming stripped 3 bases from V and 3 bases from J, with 8 bases between. This CDR3 has 12 amino acids. As DNA, the CDR3 is TGCAGCGTTGATCAGGGTTACTATGGCTACACCTTC. Its protein product is CSVDQGYYGYTF.

The chain is built from TRBV28 and TRBJ1-1; D gene uncertain. Looked up from germline, CDR1 is MDHEN and CDR2 is SYDVKM. The CDR3 length is 13 residues. The V end lost 9 bases, the J end lost 0 bases, and 11 bases lay between the germline ends. CDR3 bases: TGTGCCAGTGAACTACAGTTGAACACTGAAGCTTTCTTT. This codes for CASELQLNTEAFF.

This clonotype has ten or more counts. The V call is TRBV20-1, the J call TRBJ2-5, with 8 nucleotides matching TRBD1. CDR1 is DFQATT, CDR2 SNEGSKA, per germline (reference sequence). The CDR3 loop spans 15 amino acids. J was trimmed by 5 bases and V by 0 bases; bases with no gene match: 8. CDR3 sequence (DNA): TGCAGTGCTAGAGATGGACAGGGAGGTTTGGAGACCCAGTACTTC. It encodes CSARDGQGGLETQYF.

The J gene is TRBJ2-7, the V gene TRBV28; the D is unclear. V lost 6 bases, J lost 2 bases, and 17 bases lay in between. Germline V gene data show CDR1 as MDHEN and CDR2 as SYDVKM. The CDR3 sequence is 15 residues long. The CDR3 nucleotides are TGTGCCAGCAGCTACTCTGGACGGAAGACCTACGAGCAGTACTTC. Its translation: CASSYSGRKTYEQYF.